Below are 20 T cell receptor beta chains sequenced from a single sample in a study of cytomegalovirus exposure and HLA in healthy donors. PCR primers comprised 60 Vbeta and 13 Jbeta primers. The data were produced by immunoSEQ multiplex PCR, yet TCRdb's version contains in-frame clones alone and is incomplete. The repertoire includes approximately 190,000 clones, 65% to 90% of them detected once, and about 6% sits in the top ten. Sequenced input: PBMCs. All receptors come from a man aged 40-50 years in good health and CMV-seropositive.

The rearrangement links TRBV7-6 to TRBJ2-1; D is perhaps TRBD2 (6 bases). V lost 5 bases to trimming and J lost 9 bases, with 11 bases between them. The CDR3 is 12 amino acids. From germline, CDR1 is SGHVS and CDR2 FNYEAQ. The CDR3 loop is CASSLVGGEQFF. CDR3 DNA: TGTGCCAGCAGCCTAGTGGGGGGTGAGCAGTTCTTC.

The rearrangement uses TRBV10-3 and TRBJ2-5, with 12 nucleotides matching TRBD1. This CDR3 is built from 15 residues. Germline trimming cut 3 bases from V and 5 bases from J; bases unmatched to any gene: 4. CDR1 is ENHRY and CDR2 is SYGVKD in the germline V gene. CDR3 bases: TGTGCCATCAGTGAAGGGACAGGGGGCTTGGAGACCCAGTACTTC. This gives the protein CAISEGTGGLETQYF.

J is TRBJ1-4 and V is TRBV6-5; D may be TRBD1 (5 bases). This CDR3 contains 14 residues. The germline gives CDR1 MNHEY, CDR2 SVGAGI. Between the trimmed V and J ends, which lost 4 bases and 7 bases, there was a span of 13 bases. The DNA of the CDR3 is TGTGCCAGCAGTTCGGTACAGGAAGGTGAAAAACTGTTTTTT. It yields the protein CASSSVQEGEKLFF.

This chain uses TRBV10-3 with TRBJ1-1, with a weak D call TRBD1 (5 bases). This CDR3 spans 14 amino acids. Germline assignment: CDR1 ENHRY and CDR2 SYGVKD. Trimming took 0 bases from V and 4 from J, leaving 9 bases between them. The CDR3 bases are TGTGCCATCAGTGAGTCGCAGGGAGGCACTGAAGCTTTCTTT. It translates to CAISESQGGTEAFF.

The gene calls are TRBV7-2 and TRBJ2-5; 15 bases are a match to TRBD2. Germline V lookup: CDR1 SGHTA, CDR2 FQGNSA. Trimming cost V 5 bases and J 5 bases; bases outside gene matches: 6. The length of the CDR3 is 16 residues. Written as DNA, the CDR3 is TGTGCCAGCAGCACGGGACTAGCGGGGGGAATGGAGACCCAGTACTTC. Residues: CASSTGLAGGMETQYF.

The V and J genes are TRBV6-5 and TRBJ1-2; 9 bases are a match to TRBD1. The CDR3 has 15 residues. The germline CDR1 and CDR2 sequences are MNHEY and SVGAGI. V gave up 0 bases and J gave up 7 bases; unmatched junction bases: 6. The CDR3 nucleotides are TGTGCCAGCAGTTACTCTCGGGGACAGGGCGGTGGCTACACCTTC. Translating it yields CASSYSRGQGGGYTF.

The chain combines TRBV7-2 with TRBJ2-2, with 7 bases fitting TRBD2. CDR3 length: 16 amino acids. CDR1 is SGHTA, CDR2 FQGNSA, per germline. The V segment lost 1 base and the J segment 6 bases; nucleotides outside the gene matches: 8. CDR3 coding DNA: TGTGCCAGCAGCTTAGTTGCGGGGAGGGTTGCCGGGGAGCTGTTTTTT. Its translation is CASSLVAGRVAGELFF.

The chain's CDR3 is CASTSAGELFF. DNA for the CDR3: TGTGCCAGCACCTCAGCGGGGGAGCTGTTTTTT. The V gene is TRBV9, the J gene TRBJ2-2; D not certain. CDR3 length equals 11 residues. The V end was cut by 6 bases, the J end by 8 bases, with 8 bases between. Germline V gene sequence: CDR1 SGDLS, CDR2 YYNGEE.

The chain links TRBV5-6 to TRBJ1-5; 9 bases are a match to TRBD1. The CDR3 has 17 residues. The V segment lost 4 bases and the J segment 0 bases; nucleotides outside the gene matches: 8. Germline lookup yields CDR1 SGHDT and CDR2 YYEEEE. CDR3 sequence reads: CASSTGTGTYSNQPQHF. CDR3 coding DNA: TGTGCCAGCAGCACCGGGACAGGGACATATAGCAATCAGCCCCAGCATTTT.

The chain combines TRBV11-2 with TRBJ1-6; TRBD1 matches 9 bases. V trimming: 4 bases; J trimming: 7 bases; junction bases outside the gene matches: 5. The CDR3 contains 15 residues. Germline CDR1 and CDR2: SGHAT and FQNNGV. Here the CDR3 DNA reads TGTGCCAGCAGCTCGGGACAGGGTGGCAATTCACCCCTCCACTTT. Amino acids: CASSSGQGGNSPLHF. The whole variable domain, filled in from reference TRBV11-2 and TRBJ1-6, reads EAGVAQSPRYKIIEKRQSVAFWCNPISGHATLYWYQQILGQGPKLLIQFQNNGVVDDSQLPKDRFSAERLKGVDSTLKIQPAKLEDSAVYLCASSSGQGGNSPLHFGNGTRLTVT.

The gene calls are TRBV6-5 and TRBJ2-5, with D possibly matching TRBD1 (6 bases). Matching the DNA end better, TRBJ2-7 makes the J call doubtful. Germline CDR1 and CDR2: MNHEY and SVGAGI. The CDR3 spans 15 residues. CDR3 loop: CASSNQAQGSYEQYF. The CDR3 bases are TGTGCCAGCAGTAACCAGGCGCAGGGGTCCTACGAGCAGTACTTC.

In this sample, this clone turned up once. This rearrangement joins TRBV11-2 to TRBJ2-5; D ambiguous. Germline V gives CDR1 SGHAT, CDR2 FQNNGV. Deletions cut 2 bases from V and 4 bases from J, with 8 bases between. This CDR3 contains 13 residues. The CDR3 nucleotides are TGTGCCAGCAGCTTATCTCTAAGAGAGACCCAGTACTTC. It codes for CASSLSLRETQYF.

The chain employs TRBV11-2 and TRBJ2-7, with D perhaps TRBD1 (6 bases). Germline CDR1 reads SGHAT; CDR2 reads FQNNGV. The ends were cut back, 5 bases at V and 0 bases at J, with 14 bases in the middle. CDR3 length: 15 residues. The chain's CDR3 is CASSHGTRSSYEQYF. The CDR3 DNA follows: TGTGCCAGCAGCCACGGGACAAGGAGCTCCTACGAGCAGTACTTC.

The rearrangement links TRBV7-9 to TRBJ1-5, with a tentative D call TRBD1 (6 bases). The V gene's germline CDR1 is SEHNR and CDR2 FQNEAQ (reference sequence). V lost 0 bases to trimming and J lost 5 bases, with 11 bases between them. The CDR3 is made up of 15 amino acids. The CDR3 here is CASSLAGQFHQPQHF. Here the CDR3 DNA reads TGTGCCAGCAGCTTAGCAGGACAGTTTCATCAGCCCCAGCATTTT.

With respect to this clone: Relative to the germline gene, one junction end is altered; a read error may explain this. The V call is TRBV7-7, the J call TRBJ2-3; 10 nucleotides line up with TRBD2. CDR1 is SSHAT and CDR2 is FNYEAQ in the germline V gene (reference sequence). This CDR3 has 15 residues. The CDR3 DNA sequence: TGTGCTAGCAGCTCTAGCGGGGGCCCCACAGATACGCAGTATTTT. Translation gives CASSSSGGPTDTQYF.

The genes are TRBV10-1 and TRBJ2-5, with 10 bases identical to TRBD1. Trimming took 0 bases from V and 4 from J; bases not matched to a gene: 2. This CDR3 has 15 amino acids. CDR1 is WNHNN, CDR2 SYGVQD, per germline (reference sequence). CDR3 bases: TGCGCCAGCAGTGAGTCCAGGACAGGGGGAGAGACCCAGTACTTC. It yields the protein CASSESRTGGETQYF.

This clone was counted only a few times. This sequence joins TRBV9 and TRBJ2-1; 8 bases match TRBD2. CDR1 SGDLS and CDR2 YYNGEE come from the germline V gene. V shed 0 bases, J shed 8 bases, and the junction held 10 bases outside the gene matches. The CDR3 consists of 16 residues. The chain's CDR3 is CASSVGVPGGPYEQFF. In DNA form, the CDR3 reads TGTGCCAGCAGCGTAGGCGTCCCGGGGGGGCCCTATGAGCAGTTCTTC.

This chain connects TRBV5-6 to TRBJ1-2; D possibly corresponds to TRBD1 (5 bases). The CDR3 is made up of 15 amino acids. V was shortened by 4 bases and J by 1 base, with 14 bases between the two germline ends. The V gene's germline CDR1 is SGHDT and CDR2 YYEEEE. CDR3 protein: CASSPGAGINYGYTF. CDR3 in DNA: TGTGCCAGCAGCCCCGGGGCGGGGATTAACTATGGCTACACCTTC.

J is TRBJ2-5 and V is TRBV29-1, with D possibly matching TRBD1 (7 bases). The better agreement between TRBJ2-7 and the DNA end casts doubt on the J call. Germline CDR1 reads SQVTM; CDR2 reads ANQGSEA. The CDR3 sequence is 11 residues long. The CDR3 sequence is CSVGQGGEQYF. The CDR3 region has the DNA TGCAGCGTTGGGCAGGGGGGCGAGCAGTACTTC.

The DNA for the CDR3 is TGTGCCAGCACCCTTTCACAGGGATCTGAGACCCAGTACTTC. It encodes CASTLSQGSETQYF. The chain is built from TRBV7-9 and TRBJ2-5, with D perhaps TRBD1 (6 bases). Germline loops: CDR1 SEHNR, CDR2 FQNEAQ (reference sequence). The V gene lost 7 bases and the J gene lost 5 bases, with 17 bases spanning the gap. CDR3 length: 14 residues.